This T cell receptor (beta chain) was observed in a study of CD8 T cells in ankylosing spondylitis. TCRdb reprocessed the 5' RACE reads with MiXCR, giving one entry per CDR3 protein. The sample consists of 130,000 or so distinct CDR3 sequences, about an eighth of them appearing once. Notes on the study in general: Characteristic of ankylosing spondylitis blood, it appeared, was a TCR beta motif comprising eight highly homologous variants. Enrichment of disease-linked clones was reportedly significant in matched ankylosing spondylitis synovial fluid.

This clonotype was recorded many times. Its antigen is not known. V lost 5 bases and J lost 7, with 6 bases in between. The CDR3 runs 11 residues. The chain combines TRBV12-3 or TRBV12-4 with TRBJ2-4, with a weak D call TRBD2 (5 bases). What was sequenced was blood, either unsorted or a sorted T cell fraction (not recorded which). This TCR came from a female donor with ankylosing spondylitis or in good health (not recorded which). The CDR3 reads CASSRGNIQYF. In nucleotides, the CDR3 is TGTGCCAGCAGTCGCGGGAACATTCAGTACTTC.